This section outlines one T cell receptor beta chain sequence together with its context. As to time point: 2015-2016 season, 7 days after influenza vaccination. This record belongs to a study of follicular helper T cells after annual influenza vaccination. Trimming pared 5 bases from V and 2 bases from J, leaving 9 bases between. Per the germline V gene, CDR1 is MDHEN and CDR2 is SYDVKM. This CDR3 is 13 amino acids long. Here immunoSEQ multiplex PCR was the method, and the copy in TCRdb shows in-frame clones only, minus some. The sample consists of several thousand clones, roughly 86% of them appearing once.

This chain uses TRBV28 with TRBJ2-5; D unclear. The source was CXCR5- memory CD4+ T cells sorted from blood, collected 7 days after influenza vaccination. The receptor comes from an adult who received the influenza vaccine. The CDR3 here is CASSPSNQETQYF. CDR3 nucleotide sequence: TGTGCCAGCAGTCCTTCAAATCAAGAGACCCAGTACTTC.